This TCR beta chain appears in the sequencing data of a study of lymphopenia after photon versus proton radiotherapy. The CDR3 loop spans 17 amino acids. Germline CDR1 reads MGHRA; CDR2 reads YSYEKL. With 0 bases clipped from V and 3 bases from J, the junction kept 7 bases outside the gene matches. The assay was immunoSEQ multiplex PCR, and TCRdb's table has in-frame clones only and misses some. The sample shows more than 70,000 clones, more than 70% of them seen only once. Notes on this clone: Its antigen is still unknown.

Findings and caveats of the study: Oligoclonal CD8+ Temra expansion after nadir drove photon patients' diversity drop. Post-nadir TCR diversity decline inversely tracked overall survival among those who died. Proton therapy kept repertoires fairly stable, unlike photons, which gained effector/memory cells. Better survival with proton therapy was suggested as possible, not demonstrated.

This sequence was found in a man aged 60 to 69 with pancreatic cancer. This sample comprised peripheral blood, obtained from a patient treated with proton-based radiotherapy. This chain links TRBV4-1 with TRBJ2-1; TRBD2 agrees at 8 bases. CDR3 loop: CASSQDWSGSYYNEQFF. CDR3 DNA sequence: TGCGCCAGCAGCCAAGACTGGAGCGGGAGTTACTACAATGAGCAGTTCTTC.